A selection of T cell receptor beta chains follows, all from one sample in a study of response to subunit inactivated influenza vaccine. One entry per CDR3 protein results from TCRdb running MiXCR on the RT-PCR reads. Among about 540,000 distinct CDR3 sequences, about 15% were seen once, and the ten largest hold around 10%. The specimen was PBMCs from blood, collected about 12 days after vaccination. Receptors originate from a man aged 45 to 65 who received an inactivated influenza vaccine. The CDR3 runs from the conserved cysteine through the conserved F or W. Fields, in order: J gene, D gene, V gene, clone size, CDR3 protein, CDR3 DNA. A D gene is named only where the DNA matches it firmly. Part of the rows lack a size; the others show once, few, many or a class for expanded clones.

>TRBJ2-2|TRBD2|TRBV18|few
CASSPWTSGSNTGELFF
TGTGCCAGCTCACCGTGGACTAGCGGGAGTAACACCGGGGAGCTGTTTTTT
>TRBJ2-7|NA|TRBV7-8|NA
CASSPGVYYEQYF
TGTGCCAGCAGCCCCGGGGTTTACTACGAGCAGTACTTC
>TRBJ2-7|NA|TRBV7-2|NA
CASSPILGLQSYEQYF
TGTGCCAGCAGCCCTATCCTTGGACTACAATCTTACGAGCAGTACTTC
>TRBJ1-6|TRBD1|TRBV5-6|few
CASSFGQALNSPLHF
TGTGCCAGCAGCTTCGGACAGGCTCTTAATTCACCCCTCCACTTT
>TRBJ2-2|NA|TRBV7-8|NA
CASSDRTWGGELFF
TGTGCCAGCAGCGACCGGACCTGGGGCGGGGAGCTGTTTTTT
>TRBJ2-7|NA|TRBV7-9|NA
CASSKGFNYEQYF
TGTGCCAGCAGTAAGGGTTTCAACTACGAGCAGTACTTC
>TRBJ2-7|TRBD1|TRBV20-1|NA
CSARDWDRVEEQYF
TGCAGTGCTAGAGACTGGGACAGGGTGGAGGAGCAGTACTTC
>TRBJ2-2|NA|TRBV20-1|many
CSASRGGGELFF
TGCAGTGCTAGCCGGGGAGGCGGGGAGCTGTTTTTT
>TRBJ2-5|TRBD1|TRBV7-9|few
CASSLPGQGPQETQYF
TGTGCCAGCAGCTTACCGGGACAGGGCCCCCAAGAGACCCAGTACTTC
>TRBJ2-6|TRBD1|TRBV7-8|few
CASSLVGQGFSGANVLTF
TGTGCCAGCAGCTTAGTGGGACAGGGATTTTCTGGGGCCAACGTCCTGACTTTC
>TRBJ2-7|NA|TRBV6-2/TRBV6-3|NA
CASKDLYEQYF
TGTGCCAGCAAGGACTTGTACGAGCAGTACTTC
>TRBJ2-7|NA|TRBV28|NA
CASSLTEYEQYF
TGTGCCAGCAGTTTGACAGAATACGAGCAGTACTTC
>TRBJ1-1|TRBD1|TRBV7-2|few
CASSFGQATEAFF
TGTGCCAGCAGCTTCGGACAGGCCACTGAAGCTTTCTTT
>TRBJ2-6|NA|TRBV12-5|many
CASGVSGANVLTF
TGTGCTAGTGGTGTCTCTGGGGCCAACGTCCTGACTTTC
>TRBJ2-1|TRBD2|TRBV7-2|NA
CASSLSREGNEQFF
TGTGCCAGCAGCTTAAGCAGGGAGGGAAATGAGCAGTTCTTC
>TRBJ2-1|NA|TRBV4-1|NA
CASSHLGASDNEQFF
TGCGCCAGCAGCCATTTGGGGGCGTCGGACAATGAGCAGTTCTTC
>TRBJ1-1|TRBD1|TRBV28|few
CASSPGTVRAFF
TGTGCCAGCAGTCCGGGGACAGTTCGGGCTTTCTTT
>TRBJ1-5|NA|TRBV7-9|NA
CASSEQGIQPQHF
TGTGCCAGCAGCGAACAGGGAATTCAGCCCCAGCATTTT
>TRBJ2-1|TRBD2|TRBV4-3|NA
CASSQVKRERFF
TGCGCCAGCAGCCAGGTCAAGCGGGAGCGGTTCTTC
>TRBJ1-1|NA|TRBV20-1|few
CSARGSRVEAFF
TGCAGTGCTAGAGGGTCCCGGGTTGAAGCTTTCTTT
>TRBJ2-5|TRBD2|TRBV7-6|NA
CASSPLSGGSQETQYF
TGTGCCAGCAGCCCACTCAGCGGGGGGTCCCAAGAGACCCAGTACTTC
>TRBJ1-1|NA|TRBV5-1|NA
CASSPDSMNTEAFF
TGCGCCAGCAGCCCTGACAGCATGAACACTGAAGCTTTCTTT
>TRBJ2-1|NA|TRBV5-6|many
CASSRGTEYNEQFF
TGTGCCAGCAGCCGCGGGACAGAGTACAATGAGCAGTTCTTC
>TRBJ2-2|NA|TRBV7-2|NA
CASSLKGPNTGELFF
TGTGCCAGCAGCTTAAAGGGACCGAACACCGGGGAGCTGTTTTTT
>TRBJ2-1|TRBD2|TRBV7-9|few
CASSLAGPFYNEQFF
TGTGCCAGCAGCCTAGCGGGACCCTTCTACAATGAGCAGTTCTTC
>TRBJ2-1|NA|TRBV20-1|NA
CSARGLNNEQFF
TGCAGTGCTAGGGGTCTAAACAATGAGCAGTTCTTC
>TRBJ2-4|NA|TRBV5-1|many
CASSLRGDEDIQYF
TGCGCCAGCAGCTTGAGGGGAGATGAGGACATTCAGTACTTC
>TRBJ2-1|NA|TRBV6-2/TRBV6-3|many
CASSYQGPTYNEQFF
TGTGCCAGCAGTTACCAGGGACCCACTTACAATGAGCAGTTCTTC
>TRBJ1-1|NA|TRBV7-2|NA
CASSLADGMNTEAFF
TGTGCCAGCAGCTTAGCTGACGGCATGAACACTGAAGCTTTCTTT